Below are 27 T cell receptor beta chains sequenced from a single sample in a study of T cells in localized non-small cell lung cancer (dated by TCRdb to about 2020). Library method: the immunoSEQ multiplex PCR assay. The table comes from immuneACCESS by way of TCRdb, which keeps in-frame sequences with V and J called. Part of the clones is missing from these tables; in studies checked, under half for an unresolved V gene and the rest for unknown reasons. The sample table holds about 40,000 clones, of which 81% were seen once. The ten most abundant clones make up approximately 7.4% of the sample. The specimen was peripheral blood mononuclear cells, collected before any cancer treatment. The receptors stem from a male donor older than 55 with stage II lung adenocarcinoma.

This clone has only a few counts. The chain couples TRBV5-1 to TRBJ2-7; no clear D. This CDR3 is 11 amino acids long. The V end lost 3 bases, the J end lost 3 bases, and 4 bases lay between the germline ends. In germline, CDR1 is SGHRS, CDR2 YFSETQ. In nucleotides, the CDR3 is TGCGCCAGCAGCTCGGACTACGAGCAGTACTTC. Translating it yields CASSSDYEQYF. The whole variable domain, filled in from reference TRBV5-1 and TRBJ2-7, reads KAGVTQTPRYLIKTRGQQVTLSCSPISGHRSVSWYQQTPGQGLQFLFEYFSETQRNKGNFPGRFSGRQFSNSRSEMNVSTLELGDSALYLCASSSDYEQYFGPGTRLTVT.

The genes are TRBV4-3 and TRBJ2-3; D unresolved. V lost 1 base to trimming and J lost 6 bases, with 11 bases between them. The CDR3 is 14 residues long. The germline V gene encodes CDR1 LGHNA and CDR2 YSLEER. The CDR3 reads CASSQGLMKDTQYF. For the CDR3, the DNA is TGCGCCAGCAGCCAAGGGCTCATGAAGGATACGCAGTATTTT.

The chain is built from TRBV29-1 and TRBJ2-3; D is undetermined. Trimming cost V 4 bases and J 0 bases, with 8 bases left between them. Per the germline V gene, CDR1 is SQVTM and CDR2 is ANQGSEA. CDR3 length: 13 residues. This CDR3 reads CSVGLWSTDTQYF. CDR3 in DNA: TGCAGCGTTGGACTTTGGAGCACAGATACGCAGTATTTT.

This sequence joins TRBV28 and TRBJ1-1; 8 nucleotides match TRBD1. CDR3 length: 15 residues. Germline V gene lookup returns CDR1 MDHEN and CDR2 SYDVKM. V trimming: 4 bases; J trimming: 6 bases; junction bases outside the gene matches: 10. CDR3 DNA: TGTGCCAGCAGTTCGACAGGGGCTGGGATGGCTGAAGCTTTCTTT. Its translation is CASSSTGAGMAEAFF.

The gene calls are TRBV5-1 and TRBJ2-4; the match to TRBD1 covers 7 bases. The CDR3 totals 16 residues. Looked up from germline, CDR1 is SGHRS and CDR2 is YFSETQ. The junction had 7 bases not matched to a gene; V was cut back by 4 bases and J by 0 bases. The chain's CDR3 is CASSVGQELAKNIQYF. CDR3 in DNA: TGCGCCAGCAGCGTCGGACAGGAACTAGCCAAAAACATTCAGTACTTC.

The rearrangement joins TRBV7-2 to TRBJ2-1; D is undetermined. Germline lookup yields CDR1 SGHTA and CDR2 FQGNSA. This CDR3 has 12 residues. V lost 5 bases to trimming and J lost 7 bases, with 9 bases between them. The CDR3 coding sequence is TGTGCCAGCAGCGTCGAAGAGAATGAGCAGTTCTTC. As protein: CASSVEENEQFF.

The chain carries TRBV28 and TRBJ2-3; 9 positions match TRBD2. The ends lost 4 bases at V and 5 bases at J; junction bases unmatched: 13. The CDR3 extends over 17 amino acids. Germline V gene data show CDR1 as MDHEN and CDR2 as SYDVKM. Here the CDR3 reads CASSSPGTSMVRDTQYF. The CDR3 DNA reads TGTGCCAGCAGTTCCCCCGGGACTAGCATGGTAAGAGATACGCAGTATTTT.

The V call is TRBV19, the J call TRBJ1-5, with D unclear. This CDR3 has 15 amino acids. The ends were cut back, 3 bases at V and 1 base at J, with 10 bases in the middle. Germline V CDR1 and CDR2: LNHDA, SQIVND (reference sequence). In nucleotides, the CDR3 is TGTGCCAGTAGTATGCCCGGGAGAAGCAATCAGCCCCAGCATTTT. Encoded protein: CASSMPGRSNQPQHF.

The gene calls are TRBV30 and TRBJ2-5; 7 bases map to TRBD2. J lost 11 bases, V lost 0 bases, and 12 bases had no gene match. Germline V lookup: CDR1 GTSNPN, CDR2 SVGIG (reference sequence). CDR3 size: 14 residues. Here the CDR3 DNA reads TGTGCCTGGAGTGTGGGAGGGCCCTCAAAGGAGCAGTACTTC. Translated: CAWSVGGPSKEQYF.

The V and J genes are TRBV30 and TRBJ2-2; D perhaps matches TRBD1 (5 bases). Trimming cost V 4 bases and J 7 bases, with 16 bases left between them. The germline V gene encodes CDR1 GTSNPN and CDR2 SVGIG (reference sequence). CDR3 length: 14 residues. The CDR3 sequence: CAWKSDRRGGELFF. CDR3 DNA: TGTGCCTGGAAAAGTGACAGAAGGGGCGGGGAGCTGTTTTTT.

This chain connects TRBV7-8 to TRBJ2-4; unclear D gene. The germline V and J ends were trimmed by 5 bases and 0 bases, with 14 bases remaining between them. The CDR3 has 16 residues. CDR1 and CDR2 from the germline V gene are SGHVS and FQNEAQ. Here the CDR3 DNA reads TGTGCCAGCAGCCGCCTACTTGTGGGAGCCAAAAACATTCAGTACTTC. It codes for CASSRLLVGAKNIQYF.

V and J are TRBV19 and TRBJ2-3; 8 bases agree with TRBD2. Trimming cost V 0 bases and J 5 bases; bases outside gene matches: 7. The CDR3 consists of 16 residues. Germline V gene sequence: CDR1 LNHDA, CDR2 SQIVND (reference sequence). The CDR3 spells CASSIEGSGIQDTQYF. The CDR3 DNA is TGTGCCAGTAGTATAGAAGGTAGCGGGATCCAAGATACGCAGTATTTT.

This clone was picked up one time. This rearrangement joins TRBV2 to TRBJ2-2; 13 bases map to TRBD2. Trimming cost V 7 bases and J 7 bases; bases outside gene matches: 18. The CDR3 runs to 19 residues. Germline CDR1 reads SNHLY; CDR2 reads FYNNEI. The DNA of the CDR3 is TGTGCCAGCACTCCGGGACTAGCGGGAACGTTTAAGGGGAGCGGGGAGCTGTTTTTT. It codes for CASTPGLAGTFKGSGELFF.

This clone was seen more than once but under ten times. V and J are TRBV7-6 and TRBJ1-1, with D uncertain. Per germline, CDR1 SGHVS and CDR2 FNYEAQ. The CDR3 covers 13 residues. The ends were cut back, 2 bases at V and 1 base at J, with 5 bases in the middle. This CDR3 is CASSLTQNTEAFF. The CDR3 coding sequence is TGTGCCAGCAGCTTAACTCAGAACACTGAAGCTTTCTTT. The complete variable domain, with remaining parts taken from reference TRBV7-6 and TRBJ1-1, reads GAGVSQSPRYKVTKRGQDVALRCDPISGHVSLYWYRQALGQGPEFLTYFNYEAQQDKSGLPNDRFSAERPEGSISTLTIQRTEQRDSAMYRCASSLTQNTEAFFGQGTRLTVV.

This chain joins TRBV7-2 and TRBJ2-7; 9 bases agree with TRBD2. V was clipped by 6 bases and J by 5 bases; unmatched bases: 11. The length of the CDR3 is 15 residues. Germline loops: CDR1 SGHTA, CDR2 FQGNSA. CDR3 in DNA: TGTGCCAGCAGTTTTTTAGCGGGAGACAGGAACGAGCAGTACTTC. As protein: CASSFLAGDRNEQYF.

This chain connects TRBV29-1 to TRBJ2-5; TRBD1 agrees at 7 bases. Unmatched junction bases numbered 12, after V lost 5 bases and J lost 9 bases. Looked up from germline, CDR1 is SQVTM and CDR2 is ANQGSEA. This CDR3 has 13 residues. The CDR3 is CSVLLGTAKAQYF. As DNA, the CDR3 is TGCAGCGTTCTCCTCGGGACAGCGAAGGCCCAGTACTTC.

The gene calls are TRBV7-2 and TRBJ2-7; D may be TRBD1 (5 bases). This CDR3 has 14 residues. Germline loops: CDR1 SGHTA, CDR2 FQGNSA. With 1 base removed from V and 4 bases from J, the gap between germline ends came to 11 bases. The CDR3 is CASSLGEAGYEQYF. DNA of the CDR3: TGTGCCAGCAGCTTAGGAGAGGCAGGGTACGAGCAGTACTTC.

Only one count was recorded for this clone. The chain recombines TRBV5-4 with TRBJ1-4; D unclear. V dropped 4 bases and J dropped 5 bases, with 12 bases sitting between them. Germline assignment: CDR1 SGHNT and CDR2 YYREEE (reference sequence). There are 14 residues in the CDR3. The CDR3 sequence is CASSLGGKNEKLFF. The CDR3 DNA sequence: TGTGCCAGCAGCCTCGGTGGAAAGAATGAAAAACTGTTTTTT. Variable domain in full (rest from reference TRBV5-4 and TRBJ1-4): ETGVTQSPTHLIKTRGQQVTLRCSSQSGHNTVSWYQQALGQGPQFIFQYYREEENGRGNFPPRFSGLQFPNYSSELNVNALELDDSALYLCASSLGGKNEKLFFGSGTQLSVL.

This clone was picked up a small number of times. This chain uses TRBV7-9 with TRBJ1-1; D is ambiguous. Trimming stripped 2 bases from V and 1 base from J, with 8 bases between. The CDR3 loop spans 14 amino acids. Germline CDR1 SEHNR, CDR2 FQNEAQ (reference sequence). CDR3 in amino acids: CASSLMASNTEAFF. The CDR3 coding sequence is TGTGCCAGCAGCTTAATGGCATCGAACACTGAAGCTTTCTTT.

The chain uses TRBV5-5 and TRBJ2-1; the D is unclear. Trimming removed 3 bases from V and 0 bases from J, with 10 bases in between. The CDR3 sequence is 15 residues long. Germline-derived CDR1 and CDR2 are SGHKS and YYEKEE (reference sequence). CDR3 DNA sequence: TGTGCCAGCAGCTCCCCCGGTGGCTCCTACAATGAGCAGTTCTTC. Translated, it gives CASSSPGGSYNEQFF.

The chain uses TRBV7-2 and TRBJ2-7, with D unclear. Trimming shortened V by 1 base and J by 1 base, and 8 bases separated the two germline ends. Germline assignment: CDR1 SGHTA and CDR2 FQGNSA. The CDR3 totals 14 residues. The CDR3 reads CASSLDIGSYEQYF. CDR3 bases: TGTGCCAGCAGCTTAGATATAGGGTCCTACGAGCAGTACTTC.

V is TRBV18 and J is TRBJ2-5; D perhaps matches TRBD2 (5 bases). Germline V gene sequence: CDR1 KGHSH, CDR2 LQKENI. The CDR3 consists of 13 residues. Trimming took 4 bases from V and 6 from J, leaving 12 bases between them. CDR3 in amino acids: CASSRQDGKTQYF. The CDR3 DNA is TGTGCCAGCTCACGGCAGGACGGGAAGACCCAGTACTTC.

The V call is TRBV9, the J call TRBJ2-1, with a weak D call TRBD2 (5 bases). The V gene's germline CDR1 is SGDLS and CDR2 YYNGEE. The CDR3 sequence is 15 residues long. The V gene lost 4 bases and the J gene lost 9 bases, with 20 bases spanning the gap. The CDR3 DNA sequence: TGTGCCAGCAGCTCCACATCGGGAACCTTGGGTGAGCAGTTCTTC. It yields the protein CASSSTSGTLGEQFF.

The chain recombines TRBV5-8 with TRBJ1-1, with D possibly being TRBD1 (6 bases). The ends were cut back, 2 bases at V and 1 base at J, with 9 bases in the middle. This CDR3 contains 14 residues. Germline V gene lookup returns CDR1 SGHTS and CDR2 YDEGEE. The chain's CDR3 is CASSFFRGNTEAFF. Here the CDR3 DNA reads TGTGCCAGCAGCTTTTTCAGGGGGAACACTGAAGCTTTCTTT.

This chain's CDR3 is CASSLNIPEQYF. The CDR3 nucleotides are TGTGCCAGCAGCTTGAACATACCGGAACAGTACTTC. V is TRBV7-8 and J is TRBJ2-7; the D is unclear. The CDR3 covers 12 residues. The germline V and J ends were trimmed by 3 bases and 10 bases, with 13 bases remaining between them. Per the germline V gene, CDR1 is SGHVS and CDR2 is FQNEAQ.

The chain is built from TRBV7-2 and TRBJ2-3, with D possibly matching TRBD2 (6 bases). CDR3 length: 14 amino acids. V was trimmed by 3 bases and J by 5 bases, leaving 12 bases between them. In germline, CDR1 is SGHTA, CDR2 FQGNSA. The CDR3 DNA reads as TGTGCCAGCAGCTTCGGAGGGACGGTAGATACGCAGTATTTT. Translated, it gives CASSFGGTVDTQYF.

This chain joins TRBV4-1 and TRBJ1-5, with 11 bases matching TRBD1. The V gene end was trimmed by 4 bases and the J gene end by 6 bases; junction bases not matched to a gene: 8. The CDR3 totals 16 residues. Germline-derived CDR1 and CDR2 are MGHRA and YSYEKL. The CDR3 nucleotides are TGCGCCAGCAGCCGCTCGGGACAGGGGGGTAGTCAGCCCCAGCATTTT. This sequence encodes CASSRSGQGGSQPQHF.